The present TCR beta chain was sequenced within a study of metastatic and nonmetastatic thyroid tumors. On the study more broadly: Repertoire comparison spanned blood and tumor or nodule tissue of malignant and benign thyroid patients.

Per the original data handling: Clinicopathological groups supplied CDR3 differences that were used to build a distant-metastasis classifier for papillary thyroid cancer. Through MiXCR, TCRdb re-clonotyped the PCR reads. The V and J calls shown here were made by TCRdb, not taken from the authors' results. The table lists roughly 72,000 clones, around 19% of them singletons. Every patient underwent thyroid surgery untreated. To note about this clone: The junction differs from germline at one of its ends, possibly a read error.

The CDR3 runs 18 residues. Germline values: CDR1 SGHAT, CDR2 FQDESV (reference sequence). The receptor was isolated from a female donor with papillary thyroid cancer or a benign thyroid nodule (not recorded which). Some clones in this sample may be carry-over from other donors' samples. Sequencing input: blood. The V gene is TRBV11-1, the J gene TRBJ2-5; the D gene is possibly TRBD2 (7 bases). Here the CDR3 reads CVSSLGAGATRVEETQYF. In DNA form, the CDR3 reads TGTGTCAGCAGCTTAGGGGCGGGGGCCACCAGGGTTGAAGAGACCCAGTACTTC.